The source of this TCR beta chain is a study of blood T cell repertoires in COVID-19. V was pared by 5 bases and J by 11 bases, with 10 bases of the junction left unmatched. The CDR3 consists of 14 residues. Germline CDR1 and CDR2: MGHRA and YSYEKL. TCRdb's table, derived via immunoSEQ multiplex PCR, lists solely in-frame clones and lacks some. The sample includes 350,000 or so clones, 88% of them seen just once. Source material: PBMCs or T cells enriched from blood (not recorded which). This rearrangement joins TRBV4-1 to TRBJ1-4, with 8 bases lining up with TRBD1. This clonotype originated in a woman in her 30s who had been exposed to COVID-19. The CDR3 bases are TGCGCCAGCAGCGAACAGGACAGGGATGGTAAACTGTTTTTT. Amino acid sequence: CASSEQDRDGKLFF.